This is a list of T cell receptor beta chains from one sample in a study of blood T cells in healthy people across ages. TCRdb re-analysed the 5' RACE reads in MiXCR, keeping a single row per CDR3 protein. This repertoire shows roughly 650,000 distinct CDR3 sequences, approximately 30% found once; its top ten account for roughly 15%. Sequenced input: blood. These receptors originate from a woman of 80 years or more in good health. Both conserved end residues are part of each CDR3. A D gene is named only where the DNA matches it firmly. Only part of the rows carry a size: once, few, many, or a class if the clone is expanded.

>TRBV6-5|13|TRBJ2-5|.|.
CASSYYGYGEQYF
TGTGCCAGCAGTTACTATGGATATGGGGAGCAGTACTTC
>TRBV20-1|14|TRBJ1-4|.|many
CSATGEVAIEKLFF
TGCAGTGCAACGGGGGAGGTTGCTATCGAAAAACTGTTTTTT
>TRBV29-1|11|TRBJ2-5|.|.
CSVAFGETQYF
TGCAGCGTTGCGTTTGGCGAGACCCAGTACTTC
>TRBV20-1|14|TRBJ2-7|.|many
CSARDPNGSGEQYF
TGCAGTGCTAGAGATCCCAATGGGTCAGGCGAGCAGTACTTC
>TRBV25-1|15|TRBJ2-7|.|.
CASSENPAAVYEQYF
TGTGCCAGCAGTGAAAATCCAGCGGCTGTGTACGAGCAGTACTTC
>TRBV7-3|16|TRBJ2-3|TRBD2|many
CASSPTGGLAPDTQYF
TGTGCCAGCAGCCCCACGGGGGGACTAGCCCCAGATACGCAGTATTTT
>TRBV11-2|15|TRBJ1-3|.|.
CASTLYLGPGSTIYF
TGTGCCAGCACCCTCTATCTGGGGCCTGGGAGCACCATATATTTT
>TRBV20-1|10|TRBJ2-1|.|.
CSTMYETQFF
TGCAGTACGATGTACGAGACCCAGTTCTTC
>TRBV7-2|14|TRBJ2-7|.|many
CASSLGYAPYEQYF
TGTGCCAGCAGCTTAGGGTACGCACCCTACGAGCAGTACTTC
>TRBV7-2|13|TRBJ2-5|.|.
CASSLNPQETQYF
TGTGCCAGCAGCTTAAATCCACAAGAGACCCAGTACTTC
>TRBV20-1|14|TRBJ2-7|.|.
CSAREGRGVYEQYF
TGCAGTGCTAGAGAGGGCAGGGGGGTCTACGAGCAGTACTTC
>TRBV4-2|16|TRBJ2-5|TRBD2|many
CASSHSSGGAMETQYF
TGTGCCAGCAGCCATTCCAGCGGGGGGGCCATGGAGACCCAGTACTTC
>TRBV7-3|15|TRBJ2-3|TRBD2|many
CASSPLAGGRDTQYF
TGTGCCAGCAGCCCACTAGCGGGGGGGAGAGATACGCAGTATTTT
>TRBV6-5|13|TRBJ2-3|.|many
CASSDTSTDTQYF
TGTGCCAGCAGTGATACTAGCACAGATACGCAGTATTTT
>TRBV7-8|15|TRBJ2-2|TRBD2|many
CASSFEAGTSGELFF
TGTGCCAGCAGCTTTGAAGCGGGAACGTCCGGGGAGCTGTTTTTT
>TRBV7-9|12|TRBJ1-1|TRBD1|few
CAGTGGDTEAFF
TGTGCCGGTACAGGGGGCGACACTGAAGCTTTCTTT